These T cell receptor beta chains were read from a single sample in a study of blood T cells in healthy people across ages. TCRdb passed the 5' RACE reads through MiXCR, listing each CDR3 protein once. In the table there are 600,000 to 1,000,000 distinct CDR3 sequences, roughly 25% of which are singletons. This same sample was also taken into another study, of T cells of mothers and their children.

The sequencing input was blood. The receptors stem from a boy younger than 18 in good health. The CDR3 runs from the conserved cysteine through the conserved F or W. A D gene is named only where the DNA matches it firmly. Clone size is given for some rows only: seen once, a few or many times, or a class if the clone is expanded.

abundance,d_gene,j_gene,v_gene,CDR3nt,CDR3aa
.,.,TRBJ2-7,TRBV6-5,TGTGCCAGCAGTGTGGGGGTTCGGAACGAGCAGTACTTC,CASSVGVRNEQYF
few,.,TRBJ1-1,TRBV2,TGTGCCAGCAGTGTTTCAGGGAGGAACACTGAAGCTTTCTTT,CASSVSGRNTEAFF
.,.,TRBJ2-5,TRBV7-8,TGTGCCAGCAGCCCTGGGGCGATTAGAGAGACCCAGTACTTC,CASSPGAIRETQYF
.,.,TRBJ1-1,TRBV4-3,TGCGCCAGCAGCCAAGTAGGCGGGATGAACACTGAAGCTTTCTTT,CASSQVGGMNTEAFF
few,TRBD1,TRBJ2-5,TRBV6-6,TGTGCCAGTAAAGGGACAGGGCCCGAGACCCAGTACTTC,CASKGTGPETQYF
.,.,TRBJ1-5,TRBV14,TGTGCCAGCAGCGCGGGGAGGGGTCAGCCCCAGCATTTT,CASSAGRGQPQHF
.,TRBD1,TRBJ2-5,TRBV7-2,TGTGCCAGCAGCTTAGTCCGGGACAGGCAAGAGACCCAGTACTTC,CASSLVRDRQETQYF
.,.,TRBJ2-6,TRBV20-1,TGCAGTGCTAGACCCCTTAGGGCTGGGGCCAACGTCCTGACTTTC,CSARPLRAGANVLTF
few,.,TRBJ2-1,TRBV5-6,TGTGCCAGCAGCTTGGGGGAAAGCTCCTACAATGAGCAGTTCTTC,CASSLGESSYNEQFF
.,.,TRBJ2-1,TRBV6-5,TGTGCCAGCAGTTTGGAAAAGGGGCGGGCGGTTTACAATGAGCAGTTCTTC,CASSLEKGRAVYNEQFF
few,TRBD2,TRBJ2-1,TRBV19,TGTGCCAGTAGTATCTCTAGCGGGGGATACAATGAGCAGTTCTTC,CASSISSGGYNEQFF
few,.,TRBJ1-1,TRBV29-1,TGCAGCGTTGACAGGGCAATGAACACTGAAGCTTTCTTT,CSVDRAMNTEAFF
.,.,TRBJ1-1,TRBV3-1,TGTGCCAGCAGCCCCCGGGGGACTCCGAACACTGAAGCTTTCTTT,CASSPRGTPNTEAFF
few,.,TRBJ2-5,TRBV7-9,TGTGCCAGCAGCCCCGTGGAGACCCAGTACTTC,CASSPVETQYF
.,.,TRBJ2-3,TRBV7-8,TGTGCTACGCGGTGGGGGGCGAGGGAAGATACGCAGTATTTT,CATRWGAREDTQYF
.,.,TRBJ2-1,TRBV6-1,TGTGCCAGCATGACAGCTAATGAGCAGTTCTTC,CASMTANEQFF
.,TRBD1,TRBJ2-3,TRBV6-2/TRBV6-3,TGTGCCAGCAGAGCTCAGGGGGCAGGCACAGATACGCAGTATTTT,CASRAQGAGTDTQYF